The sequence of this T cell receptor (beta chain) was determined in a study of blood T cell repertoires in COVID-19. Looking at the study overall: Acute and convalescent COVID-19 specimens originated in the United States, Italy and Spain. T cells, B-cell-depleted T cells, or PBMCs provided the cDNA or gDNA that served as material.

In the study's own analysis: It was from reference gene primer amplification that nucleated cell counts were estimated. Method: immunoSEQ multiplex PCR; TCRdb's copy keeps in-frame clones and lacks some. V, J and clone size were drawn from that table, and D and trimming were deduced from the DNA. The table lists fewer than 200,000 clones, about 80% of them singletons, with 5.5% to 7.5% in the top ten. This CDR3 spans 13 amino acids. Germline V gene sequence: CDR1 ENHRY, CDR2 SYGVKD. V shed 7 bases and J 6 bases; nucleotides not matched to a gene: 9. This clone has more than one count but fewer than ten.

The receptor comes from a human donor in a cohort sampled during active COVID-19. Sequencing was done on a sample of peripheral blood. The rearrangement uses TRBV10-3 and TRBJ2-7, with 7 bases aligning to TRBD1. CDR3 amino acids: CAIKPRTGREQYF. The CDR3 DNA follows: TGTGCCATCAAGCCGCGGACAGGTCGCGAGCAGTACTTC.